This entry is about one T cell receptor (beta chain). The protocol was immunoSEQ multiplex PCR, while the TCRdb copy is restricted to in-frame clones and leaves out a portion. The table shows about 270,000 clones, with roughly nine tenths occurring only once. These data come from a study of blood T cell repertoires in COVID-19. Across the study: Sites in the United States, Italy and Spain provided acute and convalescent COVID-19 samples.

V lost 4 bases and J 2 bases, leaving 8 bases between the germline ends. The length of the CDR3 is 13 residues. What was sequenced was PBMCs or T cells enriched from blood (not recorded which). The rearrangement joins TRBV12-3 or TRBV12-4 to TRBJ2-5, with D unclear. The sequence was collected from a woman aged 18-30 years who had recovered from COVID-19. The CDR3 sequence is CASSSGQQETQYF. CDR3 nucleotide sequence: TGTGCCAGCAGTTCCGGTCAACAAGAGACCCAGTACTTC.